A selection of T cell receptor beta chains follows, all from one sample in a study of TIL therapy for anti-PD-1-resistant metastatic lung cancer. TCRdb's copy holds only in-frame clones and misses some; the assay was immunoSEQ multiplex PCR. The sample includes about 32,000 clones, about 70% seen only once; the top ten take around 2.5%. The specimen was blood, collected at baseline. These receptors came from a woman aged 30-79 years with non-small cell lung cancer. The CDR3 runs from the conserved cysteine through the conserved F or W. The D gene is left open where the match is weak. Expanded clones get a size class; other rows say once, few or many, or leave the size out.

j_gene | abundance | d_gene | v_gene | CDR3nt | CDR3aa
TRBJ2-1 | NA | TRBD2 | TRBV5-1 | TGCGCCAGCAGCTTGTTAGCGGGAGAGTACAATGAGCAGTTCTTC | CASSLLAGEYNEQFF
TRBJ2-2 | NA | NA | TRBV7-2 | TGTGCCAGCAGCACATACGGGGAGCTGTTTTTT | CASSTYGELFF
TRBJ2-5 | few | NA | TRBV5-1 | TGCGCCAGCAGCTTGGAGGAGACCCAGTACTTC | CASSLEETQYF
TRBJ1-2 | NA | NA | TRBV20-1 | TGCAGTGCTATCGGGCCCTATGGCTACACCTTC | CSAIGPYGYTF
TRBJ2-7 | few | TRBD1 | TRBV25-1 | TGTGCCAGCAGTGACGGGGACAGAGTTGACGAGCAGTACTTC | CASSDGDRVDEQYF
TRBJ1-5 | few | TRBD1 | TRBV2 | TGTGCCAGCAGTCCGGGACAGGTCCGGCAGCCCCAGCATTTT | CASSPGQVRQPQHF
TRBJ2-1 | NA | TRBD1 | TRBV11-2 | TGTGCCAGCAGCTCCTTACTCGGAACAGGGGGGTTCTTC | CASSSLLGTGGFF
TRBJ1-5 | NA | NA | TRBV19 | TGTGCCAGTAGTATGACAGCTAGCAATCAGCCCCAGCATTTT | CASSMTASNQPQHF
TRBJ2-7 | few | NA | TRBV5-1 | TGCGCCAGCAGCCCCAAGGTGTCGACACTCTCCTACGAGCAGTACTTC | CASSPKVSTLSYEQYF
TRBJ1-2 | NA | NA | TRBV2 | TGTGCCAGCAGTGAAACCTCTCGGACTGTCTATGGCTACACCTTC | CASSETSRTVYGYTF
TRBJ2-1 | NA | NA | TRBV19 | TGTGCCAGTAGTTCGCGAGGGTACTACAATGAGCAGTTCTTC | CASSSRGYYNEQFF
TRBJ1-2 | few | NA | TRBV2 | TGTGCCAGCAGTGTGGAAAACAGGGCTGGCTACACCTTC | CASSVENRAGYTF
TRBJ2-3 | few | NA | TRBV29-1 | TGCAGCGTGGAGCCGCGGCTAGGGGGCACAGATACGCAGTATTTT | CSVEPRLGGTDTQYF
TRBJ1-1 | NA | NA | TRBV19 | TGTGCCAGTAGTATAGAAAGCAGTAACACTGAAGCTTTCTTT | CASSIESSNTEAFF
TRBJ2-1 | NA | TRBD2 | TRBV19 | TGTGCCAGTAGTATGACTAGCGGGAGTATGGATGAGCAGTTCTTC | CASSMTSGSMDEQFF
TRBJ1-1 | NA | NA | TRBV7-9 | TGTGCCAGCAGCTTAGGCGGGACAATGAACACTGAAGCTTTCTTT | CASSLGGTMNTEAFF
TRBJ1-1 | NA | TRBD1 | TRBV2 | TGTGCCAGCAGTTATTCGACAGGGGGGACTGAAGCTTTCTTT | CASSYSTGGTEAFF
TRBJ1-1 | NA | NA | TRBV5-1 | TGCGCCAGCAGCTTGGGAAAAGTAAACACTGAAGCTTTCTTT | CASSLGKVNTEAFF
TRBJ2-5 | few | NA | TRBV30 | TGTGCCTGGAAAACCGGGGGCGTTGTTATGGAGACCCAGTACTTC | CAWKTGGVVMETQYF
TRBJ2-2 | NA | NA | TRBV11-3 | TGTGCCAGCAGCTTAGATCGGTGGGGAGCCGGGGCGACCAGCACCGGGGAGCTGTTTTTT | CASSLDRWGAGATSTGELFF
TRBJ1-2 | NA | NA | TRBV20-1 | TGCAGTGCTAGGTGGAGCTATGGCTACACCTTC | CSARWSYGYTF
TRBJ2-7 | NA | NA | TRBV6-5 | TGTGCCAGCAGACAACCCGGGGCCGCCTACGAGCAGTACTTC | CASRQPGAAYEQYF
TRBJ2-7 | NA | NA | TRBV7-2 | TGTGCCAGCAGCTCAGGTCCCTACGAGCAGTACTTC | CASSSGPYEQYF
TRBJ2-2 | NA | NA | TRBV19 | TGTGCCAGTAGCCCGAGAAAACAGGGAAACGGGGAGCTGTTTTTT | CASSPRKQGNGELFF
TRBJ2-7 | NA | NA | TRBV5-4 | TGTGCCAGCAGCTTGGCGGCGGGATCTGGTTACGAGCAGTACTTC | CASSLAAGSGYEQYF
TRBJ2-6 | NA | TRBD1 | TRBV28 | TGTGCCAGCAGCGTCACAGGGGTTGGGGCCAACGTCCTGACTTTC | CASSVTGVGANVLTF
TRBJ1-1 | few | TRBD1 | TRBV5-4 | TGTGCCAGCAGCGCGCGGGACAGGTCGGGGGACACTGAAGCTTTCTTT | CASSARDRSGDTEAFF
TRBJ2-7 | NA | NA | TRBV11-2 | TGTGCCAGCAGCTTATCGCAGGGTCCCGAGCAGTACTTC | CASSLSQGPEQYF
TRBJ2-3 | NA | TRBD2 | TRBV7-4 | TGTGCCAGCAGCTTAGAAAAGCGGGAGGGCCGGGGCACAGATACGCAGTATTTT | CASSLEKREGRGTDTQYF
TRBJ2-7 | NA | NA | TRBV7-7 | TGTGCCAGCAGCTTATACGGGACGGGAGCCCAGCAGTACTTC | CASSLYGTGAQQYF
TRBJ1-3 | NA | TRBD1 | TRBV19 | TGTGCCAGTAGTAGGCAGGGGGCGAAAGGAAACACCATATATTTT | CASSRQGAKGNTIYF
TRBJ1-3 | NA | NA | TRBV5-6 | TGTGCCAGCAGCTTGGAGCCCTCTGGAAACACCATATATTTT | CASSLEPSGNTIYF
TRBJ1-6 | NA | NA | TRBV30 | TGTGCCTGGAGCAGGGCCTATAATTCACCCCTCCACTTT | CAWSRAYNSPLHF
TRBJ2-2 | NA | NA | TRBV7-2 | TGTGCCAGCAGCTTAGATAAGAGGGCCACCGGGGAGCTGTTTTTT | CASSLDKRATGELFF
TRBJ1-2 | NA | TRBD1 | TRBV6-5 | TGTGCCAGCAGTTTAGCCGGGACAGGGAACTATGGCTACACCTTC | CASSLAGTGNYGYTF
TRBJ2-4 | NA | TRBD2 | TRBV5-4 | TGTGCCAGCAGCTTCGGCCGGCCGGGTAGCGGGAGGGAAAACATTCAGTACTTC | CASSFGRPGSGRENIQYF
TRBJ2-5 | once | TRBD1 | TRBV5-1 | TGCGCCAGCATGAGGGACAGTCAAGAGACCCAGTACTTC | CASMRDSQETQYF
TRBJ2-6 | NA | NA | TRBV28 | TGTGCCAGCAGTTTATTGAAGGGCCAGTCTGGGGCCAACGTCCTGACTTTC | CASSLLKGQSGANVLTF
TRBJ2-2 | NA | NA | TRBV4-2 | TGTGCCAGCAGCCAAGCGGGGGAAGGGGGGGAGCTGTTTTTT | CASSQAGEGGELFF
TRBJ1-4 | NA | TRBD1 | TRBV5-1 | TGCGCCAGCAGCCCAACCTACGGGACAGATAATGAAAAACTGTTTTTT | CASSPTYGTDNEKLFF
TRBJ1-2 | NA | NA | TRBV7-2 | TGTGCCAGCAGCTTAGCGCCTAGGGCGGAATATGGCTACACCTTC | CASSLAPRAEYGYTF
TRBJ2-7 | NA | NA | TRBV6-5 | TGTGCCAGCAGCCAACTCCTCTACGAGCAGTACTTC | CASSQLLYEQYF
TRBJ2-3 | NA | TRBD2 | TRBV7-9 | TGTGCCAGCAGATCGGGACTAGCCACAGATACGCAGTATTTT | CASRSGLATDTQYF
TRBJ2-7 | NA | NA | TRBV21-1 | TGTGCACTAGCGGGAGGGGTTTTAGACTCCTACGAGCAGTACTTC | CALAGGVLDSYEQYF
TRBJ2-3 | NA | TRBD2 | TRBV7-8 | TGTGCCAGCAGCAGGTCCGCGGGAGGTTGGGATACGCAGTATTTT | CASSRSAGGWDTQYF
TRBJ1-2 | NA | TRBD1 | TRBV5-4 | TGTGCCAGCAGCTCAGGGACAGGGGATGGTGGCTACACCTTC | CASSSGTGDGGYTF
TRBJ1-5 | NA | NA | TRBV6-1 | TGTGCCAGCAGTGCTGAAGGGGTAAATCAGCCCCAGCATTTT | CASSAEGVNQPQHF
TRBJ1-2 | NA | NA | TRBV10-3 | TGTGCCATCAGTGAGCCAGGGAAGGGGTACTATGGCTACACCTTC | CAISEPGKGYYGYTF
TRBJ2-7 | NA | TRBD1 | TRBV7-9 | TGTGCCAGCAGCTTAGGACAGGGGTCGAGGGAGCAGTACTTC | CASSLGQGSREQYF
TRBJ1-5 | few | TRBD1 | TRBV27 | TGTGCCAGCAGACCTGGACAGGGCAGCAATCAGCCCCAGCATTTT | CASRPGQGSNQPQHF
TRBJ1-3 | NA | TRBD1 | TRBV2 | TGTGCCAGCAGTGTACAGGGGATGAGCTCTGGAAACACCATATATTTT | CASSVQGMSSGNTIYF
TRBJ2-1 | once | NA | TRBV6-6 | TGTGCCAGCAGTTACTCGAACAGCCAGGAGCAGTTCTTC | CASSYSNSQEQFF
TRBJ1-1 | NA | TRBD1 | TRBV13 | TGTGCCAGCAGCTTAGGACAGGGGGCTAACACTGAAGCTTTCTTT | CASSLGQGANTEAFF
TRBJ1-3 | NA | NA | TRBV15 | TGTGCCACCCGGTCAGGGATTTCTGGAAACACCATATATTTT | CATRSGISGNTIYF
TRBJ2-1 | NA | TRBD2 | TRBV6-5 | TGTGCCAGCAGAACTAGCGGGAGGGCCTACAATGAGCAGTTCTTC | CASRTSGRAYNEQFF
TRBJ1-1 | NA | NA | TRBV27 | TGTGCCAGCAGGTCCCGAGGGGACACTGAAGCTTTCTTT | CASRSRGDTEAFF
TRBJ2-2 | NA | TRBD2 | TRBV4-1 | TGCGCCAGCAGCCCTTTACTAGCGGGAGGGCCCACCGGGGAGCTGTTTTTT | CASSPLLAGGPTGELFF
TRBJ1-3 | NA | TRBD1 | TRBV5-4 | TGTGCCAGCAGCTTTGGGGACAGGGCCTACTCTGGAAACACCATATATTTT | CASSFGDRAYSGNTIYF
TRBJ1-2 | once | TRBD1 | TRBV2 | TGTGCCAGCTCAGACAGGGGGCGAGGAGGCTACACCTTC | CASSDRGRGGYTF
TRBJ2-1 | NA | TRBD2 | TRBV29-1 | TGCAGCGTTGACCGCGGGACTAGCGGGAGATGGGATGAGCAGTTCTTC | CSVDRGTSGRWDEQFF